This entry lists 7 T cell receptor beta chains sequenced from one sample in a study of T cell repertoires in cytomegalovirus infection (dated by TCRdb to about 2019). Instrument used: Illumina HiSeq 1500. TCRdb reran the public reads through fastp at Q25 and MiXCR, keeping productive beta chains. Every entry covers one CDR3 protein and lists the most common genes and DNA from its rows. The sample table contains 230,000 or so distinct CDR3 sequences; only one count was recorded for about 17% of them. The ten largest clones capture roughly 45% of the sample. The sample comprised CD8+ T cells from PBMCs. The receptors originated from a human donor in good health (CMV status not recorded). Some clones in this sample may be carry-over from other donors' samples.

This clonotype was counted between two and nine times. The V gene is TRBV5-4, the J gene TRBJ1-1; unclear D gene. The CDR3 runs to 14 residues. V was clipped by 4 bases and J by 1 base, with 11 bases between them. The germline CDR1 and CDR2 sequences are SGHNT and YYREEE (reference sequence). The CDR3 DNA sequence: TGTGCCAGCAGCCCCGCAGTTGCGAACACTGAAGCTTTCTTT. Residues: CASSPAVANTEAFF.

The table lists this clonotype with a few counts. The CDR3 reads CASSLTTTYEQYF. The CDR3 DNA reads as TGCGCCAGCAGCTTGACGACAACCTACGAGCAGTACTTC. The chain is built from TRBV5-1 and TRBJ2-7; D remains unclear. The CDR3 has 13 amino acids. Per germline, CDR1 SGHRS and CDR2 YFSETQ. Between the trimmed V and J ends, which lost 1 base and 2 bases, there was a span of 7 bases.

This clonotype was recorded many times. The chain combines TRBV2 with TRBJ1-5; D gene unclear. The CDR3 runs 15 residues. From germline, CDR1 is SNHLY and CDR2 FYNNEI. Trimming shortened V by 4 bases and J by 3 bases, and 13 bases separated the two germline ends. The DNA for the CDR3 is TGTGCCAGCAGTGCTCTGGTTTCAAACAATCAGCCCCAGCATTTT. Translation: CASSALVSNNQPQHF.

This chain uses TRBV28 with TRBJ2-7, with 9 bases lining up with TRBD1. Looked up from germline, CDR1 is MDHEN and CDR2 is SYDVKM. The ends lost 6 bases at V and 5 bases at J; junction bases unmatched: 11. The CDR3 totals 15 residues. The CDR3 sequence is CASSPRDRVLNEQYF. The CDR3 DNA reads as TGTGCCAGCAGCCCCCGGGACAGGGTTCTGAACGAGCAGTACTTC. The full variable domain, in which reference TRBV28 and TRBJ2-7 provide the parts outside the CDR3, is DVKVTQSSRYLVKRTGEKVFLECVQDMDHENMFWYRQDPGLGLRLIYFSYDVKMKEKGDIPEGYSVSREKKERFSLILESASTNQTSMYLCASSPRDRVLNEQYFGPGTRLTVT.

This clonotype appeared a few times. A junction boundary mismatches the germline segment, possibly from a read error. In DNA, the CDR3 is TGTGCCAGCAGCTTGGGAACAGAGGAAGCTTTCTTT. This translates into CASSLGTEEAFF. The chain combines TRBV5-3 with TRBJ1-1, with unresolved D. TRBV5-3 is an ORF for which the function is uncertain. The CDR3 totals 12 residues.

V is TRBV14 and J is TRBJ2-3; TRBD1 aligns across 11 bases. J lost 7 bases, V lost 2 bases, and 8 bases had no gene match. CDR1 SGHDN and CDR2 FVKESK come from the germline V gene. The CDR3 is 16 amino acids. The DNA for the CDR3 is TGTGCCAGCAGCCAAAACTGGGACAGGGGGACGAATACGCAGTATTTT. Translating it yields CASSQNWDRGTNTQYF.

This clonotype was observed at least ten times. This sequence joins TRBV28 and TRBJ2-3; D is possibly TRBD2 (7 bases). Germline lookup yields CDR1 MDHEN and CDR2 SYDVKM. This CDR3 has 15 residues. Trimming removed 6 bases at V and 2 bases at J, with 15 bases between. CDR3 in amino acids: CASSLVGGHTDTQYF. The CDR3 nucleotides are TGTGCCAGCAGCCTTGTGGGGGGGCACACAGATACGCAGTATTTT. The entire variable domain, with the rest obtained from reference TRBV28 and TRBJ2-3, is as follows: DVKVTQSSRYLVKRTGEKVFLECVQDMDHENMFWYRQDPGLGLRLIYFSYDVKMKEKGDIPEGYSVSREKKERFSLILESASTNQTSMYLCASSLVGGHTDTQYFGPGTRLTVL.